This T cell receptor (beta chain) is drawn from a study of blood T cell repertoires in COVID-19. The overall study: Donors in the United States, Italy and Spain gave samples during acute or convalescent COVID-19. T cells, B-cell-depleted T cells, or PBMCs provided the cDNA or gDNA that served as material.

Per the original data handling: Using reference gene primer amplification, nucleated cell counts were estimated. The data were produced by immunoSEQ multiplex PCR, yet TCRdb's version contains in-frame clones alone and is incomplete. Clonal size and the V and J genes are those of that table, whereas D and trimming came from the DNA. This sample has 150,000 to 200,000 clones, with roughly nine tenths found just once. This CDR3 spans 17 amino acids. V lost 0 bases and J lost 0, with 12 bases in between. CDR1 and CDR2 (germline): MGHRA, YSYEKL. The chain joins TRBV4-1 to TRBJ1-3; tentative D call: TRBD1 (5 bases). The sequence was obtained from a woman older than 75 in a cohort sampled during active or convalescent COVID-19. Specimen: peripheral blood. The CDR3 nucleotides are TGCGCCAGCAGCCAAGAAACAGGTTCCTACTCTGGAAACACCATATATTTT. Amino acids: CASSQETGSYSGNTIYF.